The 10 T cell receptor beta chains listed next were all sequenced from one sample in a study of T cell repertoires in cytomegalovirus infection. TCRdb reanalysed the reads using MiXCR and keeps one entry per CDR3 protein. The data show approximately 250,000 distinct CDR3 sequences, roughly 9% seen once. The material sequenced was PBMCs. Receptors originate from a human donor in good health (CMV status not recorded). Some clones in this sample may be carry-over from other donors' samples.

This clonotype was seen at least ten times. This chain links TRBV20-1 with TRBJ1-6; TRBD1 matches at 9 bases. The CDR3 has 14 residues. CDR1 and CDR2 (germline): DFQATT, SNEGSKA (reference sequence). After removal of 2 bases from V and 10 bases from J, the junction contained 6 bases not matched to a gene. The CDR3 region is CSARTGQGGSPLHF. The CDR3 DNA sequence: TGCAGTGCTAGAACGGGACAGGGTGGATCACCCCTCCACTTT.

This clonotype was observed at least ten times. The chain combines TRBV2 with TRBJ1-1; D gene ambiguous. Germline assignment: CDR1 SNHLY and CDR2 FYNNEI. The CDR3 contains 15 residues. V shed 4 bases and J shed 0 bases, with 12 bases lying between them. The CDR3 nucleotides are TGTGCCAGCAGTGTGTTCAGGACTGTGAACACTGAAGCTTTCTTT. It is translated as CASSVFRTVNTEAFF. The variable domain in full, completed from reference TRBV2 and TRBJ1-1, reads EPEVTQTPSHQVTQMGQEVILRCVPISNHLYFYWYRQILGQKVEFLVSFYNNEISEKSEIFDDQFSVERPDGSNFTLKIRSTKLEDSAMYFCASSVFRTVNTEAFFGQGTRLTVV.

The chain joins TRBV28 to TRBJ1-1, with TRBD1 matching 7 bases. Germline CDR1 and CDR2: MDHEN and SYDVKM. The CDR3 contains 14 residues. The ends lost 1 base at V and 5 bases at J; junction bases unmatched: 4. Written as DNA, the CDR3 is TGTGCCAGCAGTTTATCGACAGGGAAGACTGAAGCTTTCTTT. Encoded protein: CASSLSTGKTEAFF.

The rearrangement joins TRBV30 to TRBJ1-5; D is perhaps TRBD1 (6 bases). Germline lookup yields CDR1 GTSNPN and CDR2 SVGIG (reference sequence). The V and J ends lost 0 bases and 3 bases respectively, with 12 bases between them. The CDR3 is 15 amino acids. In DNA, the CDR3 is TGTGCCTGGAGTGTAGCGGGACATCCCAATCAGCCCCAGCATTTT. Translated, it gives CAWSVAGHPNQPQHF.

This clonotype occurred many times. This rearrangement joins TRBV7-2 to TRBJ1-1, with D possibly TRBD1 on 5 matching bases. V lost 2 bases, J lost 3 bases, and 13 bases lay in between. The CDR3 extends over 15 amino acids. Germline values: CDR1 SGHTA, CDR2 FQGNSA. CDR3 in amino acids: CASSLNPGGDTEAFF. CDR3 nucleotide sequence: TGTGCCAGCAGCTTAAACCCGGGAGGGGACACTGAAGCTTTCTTT.

This clonotype was seen at least ten times. The genes are TRBV27 and TRBJ1-2; no reliable D call. V was shortened by 8 bases and J by 2 bases, with 12 bases between the two germline ends. CDR3 size: 13 residues. The germline gives CDR1 MNHEY, CDR2 SMNVEV (reference sequence). CDR3 region: CASGWTGNYGYTF. In nucleotides, the CDR3 is TGTGCCAGCGGATGGACGGGGAACTATGGCTACACCTTC.

There are many counts of this clonotype. The chain combines TRBV7-2 with TRBJ1-2; 7 bases align to TRBD1. This CDR3 is 15 amino acids long. The V and J ends lost 5 bases and 4 bases, in that order; junction bases with no gene match: 10. Germline V lookup: CDR1 SGHTA, CDR2 FQGNSA. CDR3 protein: CASSPGQHVIYGYTF. The CDR3 DNA reads as TGTGCCAGCAGCCCGGGACAGCACGTAATCTATGGCTACACCTTC.

The chain has TRBV7-2 and TRBJ2-7; TRBD1 is a possible D gene (5 bases). Per the germline V gene, CDR1 is SGHTA and CDR2 is FQGNSA. V lost 0 bases and J 4 bases, leaving 19 bases between the germline ends. The CDR3 has 17 residues. In DNA form, the CDR3 reads TGTGCCAGCAGCTTAGCTGACAGTCCCCTCCGCCCTTACGAGCAGTACTTC. The encoded protein is CASSLADSPLRPYEQYF.

The sample holds many counts of this clonotype. The chain employs TRBV7-2 and TRBJ2-5; 8 nucleotides agree with TRBD2. The CDR3 extends over 14 amino acids. V was pared by 7 bases and J by 2 bases, with 6 bases of the junction left unmatched. Germline-derived CDR1 and CDR2 are SGHTA and FQGNSA. CDR3 loop: CASTLGGGQETQYF. CDR3 in DNA: TGTGCCAGCACCCTCGGGGGGGGGCAAGAGACCCAGTACTTC.

This clonotype was recorded a few times. V is TRBV28 and J is TRBJ2-7, with 7 bases fitting TRBD1. There are 14 residues in the CDR3. Germline loops: CDR1 MDHEN, CDR2 SYDVKM. V shed 7 bases and J 2 bases; nucleotides not matched to a gene: 8. The CDR3, as DNA: TGTGCCAGCATTCCCCGGGACAGCACCTACGAGCAGTACTTC. It specifies CASIPRDSTYEQYF.